The 23 T cell receptor beta chains given below trace back to one sample, sequenced in a study of regulatory T cells in long-lasting Graves disease. The time point was: persistent/refractory GD, antithyroid drugs over 5 years with positive TRAb. There was RNA extracted from PBMCs, and the TCR library was made from it. Arm-PCR with iRepertoire HTBI primers amplified the CDR3 regions for these TCR beta libraries. TCRdb used MiXCR to reprocess the multiplex PCR reads, holding one entry per CDR3 protein. The sample has approximately 380,000 distinct CDR3 sequences, less than 25% seen once; the top ten hold less than 25%. The source was peripheral blood mononuclear cells (PBMCs), collected when the disease was refractory, from a patient treated with antithyroid drugs. The source of these receptors is a female donor with Graves disease.

This clonotype has only a few counts. The V call is TRBV7-6, the J call TRBJ2-7; D is perhaps TRBD2 (7 bases). This CDR3 is built from 14 residues. Deletions cut 4 bases from V and 3 bases from J, with 13 bases between. Germline V gene sequence: CDR1 SGHVS, CDR2 FNYEAQ. The CDR3 region has the DNA TGTGCCAGCAGCTCCCTCGGGGGGCTCTACGAGCAGTACTTC. The encoded protein is CASSSLGGLYEQYF.

This clonotype was seen ten or more times. The chain is built from TRBV12-3 or TRBV12-4 and TRBJ2-5; D unresolved. The V and J ends lost 8 bases and 4 bases respectively, with 11 bases between them. The CDR3 runs 12 residues. CDR3 DNA: TGTGCCAGCGGCCCTTTAGGAGAGACCCAGTACTTC. Its protein is CASGPLGETQYF.

This clonotype has at least ten counts. V gene TRBV30 combines with J gene TRBJ1-2; 8 positions agree with TRBD1. Unmatched junction bases numbered 5, after V lost 4 bases and J lost 7 bases. The V gene's germline CDR1 is GTSNPN and CDR2 SVGIG (reference sequence). The CDR3 is 12 residues long. CDR3 residues: CAWTGGLGGYTF. CDR3 DNA: TGTGCCTGGACAGGGGGCTTGGGTGGCTACACCTTC.

The rearrangement links TRBV12-3 or TRBV12-4 to TRBJ2-3; 10 nucleotides align to TRBD1. V lost 5 bases to trimming and J lost 3 bases; unmatched junction nucleotides: 14. This CDR3 is 18 amino acids long. The CDR3 spells CASSLTGGGQGKTDTQYF. In DNA form, the CDR3 reads TGTGCCAGCAGTCTAACGGGGGGGGGACAGGGGAAAACAGATACGCAGTATTTT.

V usage is TRBV4-3 and J usage is TRBJ1-1; D unresolved. Trimming cost V 0 bases and J 1 base, with 15 bases left between them. The CDR3 loop spans 17 amino acids. Germline loops: CDR1 LGHNA, CDR2 YSLEER. CDR3 sequence: CASSQDLVGQKNTEAFF. The CDR3 DNA reads as TGCGCCAGCAGCCAAGATCTTGTTGGGCAGAAGAACACTGAAGCTTTCTTT.

The CDR3 reads CASRTIGRSYEQYF. CDR3 DNA: TGTGCCAGCAGAACGATAGGGAGGTCCTACGAGCAGTACTTC. The rearrangement joins TRBV28 to TRBJ2-7, with D possibly TRBD2 on 6 matching bases. The V gene's germline CDR1 is MDHEN and CDR2 SYDVKM. The CDR3 loop spans 14 amino acids. Trimming cost V 6 bases and J 1 base, with 13 bases left between them.

This clonotype was recorded a few times. This chain uses TRBV19 with TRBJ1-4, with 8 bases identical to TRBD1. With 10 bases clipped from V and 3 bases from J, the junction kept 4 bases outside the gene matches. The CDR3 has 13 residues. From germline, CDR1 is LNHDA and CDR2 SQIVND (reference sequence). The CDR3 nucleotides read TGTGCCACAGAGGGACAGGCTAATGAAAAACTGTTTTTT. Translating gives CATEGQANEKLFF. The full variable domain, its missing parts supplied by reference TRBV19 and TRBJ1-4, is DGGITQSPKYLFRKEGQNVTLSCEQNLNHDAMYWYRQDPGQGLRLIYYSQIVNDFQKGDIAEGYSVSREKKESFPLTVTSAQKNPTAFYLCATEGQANEKLFFGSGTQLSVL.

This clonotype was found many times. The chain combines TRBV27 with TRBJ1-1, with 7 nucleotides matching TRBD1. With 9 bases clipped from V and 1 base from J, the junction kept 8 bases outside the gene matches. The germline gives CDR1 MNHEY, CDR2 SMNVEV (reference sequence). CDR3 length: 14 amino acids. As DNA, the CDR3 is TGTGCCAGTAAGCCCAGGACAGGGAACACTGAAGCTTTCTTT. Its protein is CASKPRTGNTEAFF.

This clonotype was seen more than once but under ten times. The chain combines TRBV7-2 with TRBJ2-7; 9 nucleotides match TRBD1. V lost 1 base, J lost 4 bases, and 2 bases stayed unmatched. The CDR3 totals 14 residues. Germline V gene sequence: CDR1 SGHTA, CDR2 FQGNSA. Here the CDR3 reads CASSLDGTGYEQYF. The CDR3 coding sequence is TGTGCCAGCAGCTTAGACGGGACAGGGTACGAGCAGTACTTC.

This clonotype has only a few counts. The V gene is TRBV29-1, the J gene TRBJ2-2, with TRBD2 identical over 7 bases. V lost 6 bases and J lost 0; bases outside the gene matches: 4. The CDR3 is 14 residues long. Germline CDR1 SQVTM, CDR2 ANQGSEA. The CDR3 region is CSVLGLTNTGELFF. CDR3 nucleotides: TGCAGCGTATTGGGACTAACGAACACCGGGGAGCTGTTTTTT.

The chain joins TRBV7-6 to TRBJ2-1; the D is unclear. The CDR3 is made up of 13 amino acids. V was trimmed by 8 bases and J by 7 bases, leaving 15 bases between them. The germline gives CDR1 SGHVS, CDR2 FNYEAQ. CDR3 bases: TGTGCCAGCGGGCCTTGGGGTCGTAATGAGCAGTTCTTC. It codes for CASGPWGRNEQFF.

The chain uses TRBV20-1 and TRBJ1-1; D remains unclear. The V gene lost 3 bases and the J gene lost 3 bases, with 11 bases spanning the gap. This CDR3 comprises 13 residues. The germline CDR1 and CDR2 sequences are DFQATT and SNEGSKA (reference sequence). The CDR3 DNA reads as TGCAGTGCTAGTAGCGGGAGGGACACTGAAGCTTTCTTT. This encodes CSASSGRDTEAFF.

This clonotype showed up just a few times. The chain uses TRBV7-2 and TRBJ2-5, with D possibly matching TRBD2 (5 bases). Germline CDR1 and CDR2: SGHTA and FQGNSA. The V end lost 2 bases, the J end lost 1 base, and 8 bases lay between the germline ends. This CDR3 comprises 14 residues. This chain's CDR3 is CASSLLLAQETQYF. CDR3 nucleotide sequence: TGTGCCAGCAGCTTACTGCTAGCCCAAGAGACCCAGTACTTC.

This clonotype was counted a few times. For the CDR3, the DNA is TGTGCCAGCAGCTTAGGATCCCCGGCCACCTCCTACGAGCAGTACTTC. Translation: CASSLGSPATSYEQYF. The chain is built from TRBV7-2 and TRBJ2-7; the D is unclear. Germline assignment: CDR1 SGHTA and CDR2 FQGNSA. V lost 1 base, J lost 0 bases, and 13 bases lay in between. CDR3 length equals 16 residues.

In this sample, this clonotype turned up many times. V and J are TRBV12-3 or TRBV12-4 and TRBJ1-2; a possible D gene is TRBD1 (6 bases). V lost 3 bases to trimming and J lost 1 base, with 15 bases between them. This CDR3 contains 16 residues. CDR3 in amino acids: CASSFLWAGDNYGYTF. Written as DNA, the CDR3 is TGTGCCAGCAGTTTCTTATGGGCAGGGGATAACTATGGCTACACCTTC.

The table lists this clonotype with a few counts. The rearrangement joins TRBV27 to TRBJ2-7; D possibly corresponds to TRBD1 (6 bases). Germline assignment: CDR1 MNHEY and CDR2 SMNVEV (reference sequence). The V end lost 4 bases, the J end lost 3 bases, and 10 bases lay between the germline ends. This CDR3 contains 13 residues. The CDR3 spells CASSWGLLYEQYF. The DNA of the CDR3 is TGTGCCAGCAGTTGGGGGCTGCTCTACGAGCAGTACTTC.

The chain employs TRBV6-2 or TRBV6-3 and TRBJ2-7, with D possibly being TRBD2 (6 bases). The end of the DNA is better explained by TRBJ2-1, so the J call may be wrong. This CDR3 is 17 amino acids long. The germline V gene has CDR1 MNHEY and CDR2 SVGEGT. CDR3 coding DNA: TGTGCCAGCAGCCAAAGTTTTCTCGGGGGACTTGGCAATGAGCAGTTCTTC. Translation: CASSQSFLGGLGNEQFF.

This clonotype was seen many times. The rearrangement links TRBV6-1 to TRBJ1-5; D ambiguous. CDR1 and CDR2 (germline): MNHNS, SASEGT. V gave up 8 bases and J gave up 0 bases, with 2 bases separating them. CDR3 length equals 11 residues. The CDR3: CASDSNQPQHF. CDR3 coding DNA: TGTGCCAGCGATAGCAATCAGCCCCAGCATTTT.

This clonotype turned up a few times. V gene TRBV6-2 or TRBV6-3 combines with J gene TRBJ2-2; TRBD2 aligns across 8 bases. J was trimmed by 6 bases and V by 4 bases; bases with no gene match: 4. Germline CDR1 and CDR2: MNHEY and SVGEGT. The CDR3 sequence is 14 residues long. In DNA, the CDR3 is TGTGCCAGCAGTTCCCCAGCGGGGGCCGGGGAGCTGTTTTTT. Translating it yields CASSSPAGAGELFF.

This clonotype was observed a few times. The chain couples TRBV19 to TRBJ2-2, with 8 bases matching TRBD2. The CDR3 has 16 residues. J gave up 4 bases and V 5 bases, and 9 bases lay outside the gene matches. The germline gives CDR1 LNHDA, CDR2 SQIVND (reference sequence). In DNA, the CDR3 is TGTGCCAGTAGTCCCGGGACTAGGATGGGCACCGGGGAGCTGTTTTTT. It translates to CASSPGTRMGTGELFF.

This clonotype was seen only a few times. This CDR3 is CASSLIAVADTQYF. CDR3 nucleotides: TGTGCCAGCAGCTTAATCGCGGTAGCAGATACGCAGTATTTT. This rearrangement joins TRBV7-9 to TRBJ2-3; D not resolved. Germline V CDR1 and CDR2: SEHNR, FQNEAQ (reference sequence). V lost 2 bases, J lost 4 bases, and 10 bases lay in between. This CDR3 has 14 residues.

The rearrangement joins TRBV29-1 to TRBJ1-1; possibly TRBD1 for D (5 bases). CDR1 is SQVTM, CDR2 ANQGSEA, per germline. This CDR3 has 13 residues. Trimming pared 3 bases from V and 5 bases from J, leaving 13 bases between. The DNA for the CDR3 is TGCAGCGTTGAGGGGGGTGGGTCTACTGAAGCTTTCTTT. It yields the protein CSVEGGGSTEAFF.

J is TRBJ2-1 and V is TRBV29-1; D is possibly TRBD1 (8 bases). The V gene lost 1 base and the J gene lost 4 bases, with 17 bases spanning the gap. This CDR3 is 16 amino acids long. CDR1 SQVTM and CDR2 ANQGSEA come from the germline V gene. CDR3 nucleotide sequence: TGCAGCGTTGAAGGGGGCACAGGGGGGGTTTACAATGAGCAGTTCTTC. Encoded protein: CSVEGGTGGVYNEQFF.